This TCR beta chain was identified in a study of blood T cells in healthy people across ages. A remark on this clonotype: The antigen is not known.

General study findings and limits: More naive CD4+ cells and higher diversity marked long-lived donors relative to aged donors. Any conclusive comparison of naive versus antigen-experienced cells was prevented by using unsorted PBMCs. Diversity figures derived from one million T cells were judged to underestimate the true value.

Then a second PCR, running roughly 6 to 12 cycles, was carried out with a sample-barcoded 5' primer and a J-beta primer mix. MiXCR, applied by TCRdb to the 5' RACE reads, yields one record per CDR3 protein. The profile covers 650,000 to 1,000,000 distinct CDR3 sequences, with 35% to 40% appearing a single time and over 10% taken by the ten largest. Per the germline V gene, CDR1 is LGHDT and CDR2 is YNNKEL (reference sequence). The CDR3 length is 18 residues. The clonotype was recovered from a man in his late teens or twenties in good health. The sequenced sample consisted of blood. This chain joins TRBV3-1 and TRBJ2-5; the D call may be TRBD1 or TRBD2 (5 bases each). The closer fit of TRBJ2-7 to the DNA end suggests the J call may be wrong. The CDR3 loop is CASSQDGTRRTPSYEQYF. CDR3 nucleotides: TGTGCCAGCAGCCAAGATGGGACGAGACGAACACCCTCCTACGAGCAGTACTTC.